What follows are 27 T cell receptor beta chains derived from one specimen sequenced in a study of response to subunit inactivated influenza vaccine. One entry per CDR3 protein results from TCRdb running MiXCR on the RT-PCR reads. The profile covers about 530,000 distinct CDR3 sequences, with about an eighth appearing a single time and roughly 10% taken by the ten largest. The source material was PBMCs from blood, sampled on the day of vaccination. Receptors originate from a man aged 50 or older who received an inactivated influenza vaccine.

The J gene is TRBJ2-2, the V gene TRBV12-3 or TRBV12-4; D is unclear. CDR3 length: 13 amino acids. Trimming took off 6 bases at V and 3 bases at J, with 8 bases between the two ends. The CDR3 here is CASRYDDTGELFF. CDR3 coding DNA: TGTGCCAGCAGATATGACGACACCGGGGAGCTGTTTTTT.

The genes are TRBV4-1 and TRBJ1-2; D perhaps matches TRBD1 (5 bases). V dropped 1 base and J dropped 4 bases, with 22 bases sitting between them. CDR1 and CDR2 (germline): MGHRA, YSYEKL. The CDR3 is 18 residues long. This chain's CDR3 is CASSQAGMSGQRRYGYTF. The CDR3 region has the DNA TGCGCCAGCAGCCAAGCAGGCATGTCAGGGCAGAGGCGCTATGGCTACACCTTC.

This chain links TRBV20-1 with TRBJ2-2, with 9 bases aligning to TRBD2. In germline, CDR1 is DFQATT, CDR2 SNEGSKA (reference sequence). The CDR3 spans 16 residues. The trim removed 0 bases at V and 1 base at J, leaving 3 bases unmatched. Written as DNA, the CDR3 is TGCAGTGCTAGAGATCGAGCGGGGGGGAACACCGGGGAGCTGTTTTTT. This encodes CSARDRAGGNTGELFF.

This clonotype was seen more than once but under ten times. This chain's CDR3 is CSARDLGLAGAHEQFF. CDR3 coding DNA: TGCAGTGCTAGAGATTTGGGACTAGCGGGAGCACATGAGCAGTTCTTC. The rearrangement joins TRBV20-1 to TRBJ2-1; 14 bases map to TRBD2. V trimming: 0 bases; J trimming: 8 bases; junction bases outside the gene matches: 6. CDR1 and CDR2 (germline): DFQATT, SNEGSKA (reference sequence). This CDR3 comprises 16 residues.

This clonotype was picked up many times. The chain joins TRBV20-1 to TRBJ2-3; 8 bases agree with TRBD1. CDR3 length: 13 amino acids. Germline CDR1 reads DFQATT; CDR2 reads SNEGSKA (reference sequence). With 3 bases clipped from V and 6 bases from J, the junction kept 5 bases outside the gene matches. CDR3 sequence (DNA): TGCAGTGCTAGCCAGGGGGCAGGGGATACGCAGTATTTT. Its protein product is CSASQGAGDTQYF.

The chain joins TRBV7-9 to TRBJ2-7, with D perhaps TRBD2 (6 bases). Germline values: CDR1 SEHNR, CDR2 FQNEAQ (reference sequence). The ends were cut back, 4 bases at V and 4 bases at J, with 14 bases in the middle. The CDR3 sequence is 14 residues long. Written as DNA, the CDR3 is TGTGCCAGCAGCTCCCCCCCGACTAGTTACGAGCAGTACTTC. The encoded protein is CASSSPPTSYEQYF. The whole variable domain, filled in from reference TRBV7-9 and TRBJ2-7, reads DTGVSQNPRHKITKRGQNVTFRCDPISEHNRLYWYRQTLGQGPEFLTYFQNEAQLEKSRLLSDRFSAERPKGSFSTLEIQRTEQGDSAMYLCASSSPPTSYEQYFGPGTRLTVT.

This clonotype was counted ten times or more. The CDR3 loop is CATHSGETSYNEQFF. For the CDR3, the DNA is TGTGCCACACATAGCGGGGAAACCTCCTACAATGAGCAGTTCTTC. V and J are TRBV7-9 and TRBJ2-1; 8 nucleotides align to TRBD2. The CDR3 consists of 15 residues. Germline V CDR1 and CDR2: SEHNR, FQNEAQ (reference sequence). Trimming cost V 10 bases and J 0 bases; bases outside gene matches: 8.

A few counts support this clonotype. The CDR3 protein is CASSPRFGPYEQYF. CDR3 sequence (DNA): TGTGCCAGCAGCCCCCGGTTCGGTCCCTACGAGCAGTACTTC. The chain couples TRBV4-2 to TRBJ2-7, with D hard to call. This CDR3 region has 14 residues. The germline V gene encodes CDR1 LGHNA and CDR2 YNFKEQ. Trimming removed 4 bases at V and 2 bases at J, with 12 bases between.

This clonotype appeared a single time. The chain joins TRBV27 to TRBJ2-7; TRBD2 might be the D (5 bases). The V gene's germline CDR1 is MNHEY and CDR2 SMNVEV (reference sequence). The CDR3 is made up of 14 amino acids. The V and J ends lost 5 bases and 4 bases respectively, with 15 bases between them. CDR3 sequence reads: CASSVLVGDYEQYF. CDR3 DNA: TGTGCCAGCAGTGTACTAGTGGGAGATTACGAGCAGTACTTC.

This clonotype was found many times. The chain recombines TRBV3-1 with TRBJ2-1, with D possibly matching TRBD2 (6 bases). Per the germline V gene, CDR1 is LGHDT and CDR2 is YNNKEL (reference sequence). The CDR3 contains 18 residues. The ends were cut back, 1 base at V and 0 bases at J, with 16 bases in the middle. CDR3 bases: TGTGCCAGCAGCCAAGTCACTTCTGGGAGGAGCTCCTACAATGAGCAGTTCTTC. Protein: CASSQVTSGRSSYNEQFF.

This clonotype was counted between two and nine times. The V gene is TRBV20-1, the J gene TRBJ2-4, with D perhaps matching TRBD1 (7 bases). Germline CDR1 is DFQATT and CDR2 is SNEGSKA (reference sequence). Trimming cost V 8 bases and J 3 bases, with 14 bases left between them. The length of the CDR3 is 13 residues. The CDR3 is CSQGVSGKNIQYF. CDR3 coding DNA: TGCAGTCAGGGGGTTAGCGGCAAAAACATTCAGTACTTC.

This clonotype was found many times. In nucleotides, the CDR3 is TGTGCCAGCAAGGTCGTTTGGTCCGCCCCCGGGGAGCTGTTTTTT. It translates to CASKVVWSAPGELFF. This chain connects TRBV27 to TRBJ2-2; no definite D call. With 7 bases removed from V and 6 bases from J, the gap between germline ends came to 18 bases. Germline CDR1 MNHEY, CDR2 SMNVEV (reference sequence). The CDR3 has 15 residues.

This clonotype appeared many times. This chain's CDR3 is CASSLTGQVDNEQFF. In nucleotides, the CDR3 is TGTGCCAGCAGTCTGACGGGACAGGTAGACAATGAGCAGTTCTTC. This chain uses TRBV28 with TRBJ2-1, with TRBD1 matching over 8 bases. CDR3 length: 15 residues. The germline V gene has CDR1 MDHEN and CDR2 SYDVKM. The trim removed 5 bases at V and 5 bases at J, leaving 8 bases unmatched.

J is TRBJ2-7 and V is TRBV6-1; no firm D call. The length of the CDR3 is 11 residues. Germline loops: CDR1 MNHNS, CDR2 SASEGT. The germline V and J ends were trimmed by 6 bases and 1 base, with 4 bases remaining between them. CDR3 sequence reads: CASRVSYEQYF. The CDR3 DNA is TGTGCCAGCAGGGTTTCCTACGAGCAGTACTTC.

The CDR3 DNA reads TGTGCCAGCAGAGGGGGGGAGATGAACACTGAAGCTTTCTTT. Translated: CASRGGEMNTEAFF. This chain connects TRBV2 to TRBJ1-1, with D tentatively TRBD1 (6 bases). The CDR3 runs 14 residues. Germline CDR1 is SNHLY and CDR2 is FYNNEI. Trimming removed 6 bases at V and 0 bases at J, with 11 bases between.

The DNA of the CDR3 is TGTGCCAGCAGCCACCACCCCGGGACAGATATATACAATGAGCAGTTCTTC. Translated: CASSHHPGTDIYNEQFF. J is TRBJ2-1 and V is TRBV3-1; 7 bases are a match to TRBD1. The CDR3 has 17 residues. Germline values: CDR1 LGHDT, CDR2 YNNKEL (reference sequence). V trimming: 3 bases; J trimming: 4 bases; junction bases outside the gene matches: 12.

The sample holds a few counts of this clonotype. V is TRBV30 and J is TRBJ2-2; no definite D call. The CDR3 contains 12 residues. Trimming shortened V by 5 bases and J by 6 bases, and 10 bases separated the two germline ends. In germline, CDR1 is GTSNPN, CDR2 SVGIG (reference sequence). The CDR3 spells CAWQTGPGELFF. The CDR3 DNA reads TGTGCCTGGCAGACTGGACCCGGGGAGCTGTTTTTT.

This sequence joins TRBV20-1 and TRBJ1-1, with 7 positions matching TRBD1. V lost 6 bases to trimming and J lost 0 bases; unmatched junction nucleotides: 4. Germline CDR1 reads DFQATT; CDR2 reads SNEGSKA (reference sequence). The length of the CDR3 is 13 residues. In DNA form, the CDR3 reads TGCAGTGCCGGGGGACAGCTGAACACTGAAGCTTTCTTT. This codes for CSAGGQLNTEAFF.

This clonotype has a handful of counts. The J gene is TRBJ2-5, the V gene TRBV6-2 or TRBV6-3, with TRBD2 matching over 7 bases. Germline V gene sequence: CDR1 MNHEY, CDR2 SVGEGT. After removal of 3 bases from V and 7 bases from J, the junction contained 11 bases not matched to a gene. The length of the CDR3 is 15 residues. CDR3 in amino acids: CASSYRRGSGGTQYF. The CDR3 bases are TGTGCCAGCAGTTATCGTCGCGGGAGTGGGGGGACCCAGTACTTC.

This clonotype showed up many times. V usage is TRBV12-3 or TRBV12-4 and J usage is TRBJ1-5; 10 bases map to TRBD1. V lost 7 bases and J lost 1; bases outside the gene matches: 4. This CDR3 spans 15 amino acids. CDR3 region: CASNGTGASNQPQHF. The CDR3 nucleotides read TGTGCCAGCAACGGGACAGGGGCCAGCAATCAGCCCCAGCATTTT.

This clonotype was counted a few times. The rearrangement links TRBV15 to TRBJ2-1, with 14 positions matching TRBD2. Germline V gives CDR1 LNHNV, CDR2 YYDKDF (reference sequence). The CDR3 spans 15 residues. J gave up 13 bases and V 0 bases, and 5 bases lay outside the gene matches. This CDR3 reads CATSRETSGRAIQFF. The CDR3 coding sequence is TGTGCCACCAGCAGAGAGACTAGCGGGAGGGCCATACAGTTCTTC.

This clonotype was seen repeatedly, ten times or more. The V gene is TRBV4-2, the J gene TRBJ1-1, with D hard to call. The CDR3 has 13 residues. Trimming stripped 1 base from V and 1 base from J, with 4 bases between. Per the germline V gene, CDR1 is LGHNA and CDR2 is YNFKEQ. For the CDR3, the DNA is TGTGCCAGCAGCCAAGCGGGGAACACTGAAGCTTTCTTT. Protein: CASSQAGNTEAFF.

This clonotype was observed a handful of times. CDR3 DNA sequence: TGTGCCAGCAGCCGAGGTTCGGAAAAACTGTTTTTT. As protein: CASSRGSEKLFF. The chain is built from TRBV7-9 and TRBJ1-4, with D hard to call. This CDR3 contains 12 residues. The germline V gene encodes CDR1 SEHNR and CDR2 FQNEAQ (reference sequence). V lost 5 bases, J lost 8 bases, and 9 bases lay in between. The full variable domain, in which reference TRBV7-9 and TRBJ1-4 provide the parts outside the CDR3, is DTGVSQNPRHKITKRGQNVTFRCDPISEHNRLYWYRQTLGQGPEFLTYFQNEAQLEKSRLLSDRFSAERPKGSFSTLEIQRTEQGDSAMYLCASSRGSEKLFFGSGTQLSVL.

The J gene is TRBJ2-1, the V gene TRBV12-3 or TRBV12-4; 10 bases agree with TRBD2. Germline trimming cut 3 bases from V and 8 bases from J; bases unmatched to any gene: 13. The CDR3 is 17 residues long. CDR3 sequence (DNA): TGTGCCAGCAGTTTGTTTGGTAGCGGGAGGTTTAGCGATGAGCAGTTCTTC. Translating it yields CASSLFGSGRFSDEQFF.

In this sample, this clonotype turned up many times. This rearrangement joins TRBV20-1 to TRBJ2-2; the match to TRBD2 covers 9 bases. V shed 0 bases, J shed 5 bases, and the junction held 13 bases outside the gene matches. The CDR3 contains 18 residues. Germline CDR1 DFQATT, CDR2 SNEGSKA (reference sequence). CDR3 region: CSARDNQRGGGGTGELFF. As DNA, the CDR3 is TGCAGTGCTAGAGATAATCAGCGAGGCGGGGGGGGGACCGGGGAGCTGTTTTTT.

The rearrangement uses TRBV5-1 and TRBJ1-1; D call uncertain. The V gene's germline CDR1 is SGHRS and CDR2 YFSETQ. The CDR3 contains 14 residues. V was trimmed by 2 bases and J by 3 bases, leaving 11 bases between them. The CDR3 is CASSFGVGDTEAFF. Here the CDR3 DNA reads TGCGCCAGCAGCTTTGGGGTGGGAGACACTGAAGCTTTCTTT.

The chain recombines TRBV20-1 with TRBJ2-1; no reliable D call. CDR1 is DFQATT and CDR2 is SNEGSKA in the germline V gene (reference sequence). This CDR3 has 16 amino acids. V was pared by 5 bases and J by 5 bases, with 22 bases between. The DNA of the CDR3 is TGCAGTGCTCGATCTCTTATCCCGTTACGGAACAATGAGCAGTTCTTC. This codes for CSARSLIPLRNNEQFF.